This T cell receptor beta chain was captured by sequencing in a study of cytomegalovirus exposure and HLA in healthy donors. This clone was counted a single time. Its antigen is unknown. The PCR ran on 60 Vbeta and 13 Jbeta primers. The method was immunoSEQ multiplex PCR; TCRdb's version includes in-frame clones alone and lacks a portion of them. The sample contains around 180,000 clones, around three quarters of which appear only once. Germline assignment: CDR1 ENHRY and CDR2 SYGVKD. The CDR3 covers 8 residues. V was pared by 11 bases and J by 12 bases, with 11 bases between. The study, taken as a whole, reports: Sequencing likely produced, as an artifact, a cluster of highly shared sequence variants. It was reported that TCR beta sequences correctly inferred the HLA-A and HLA-B alleles for most subjects. Presence/absence analyses assumed roughly uniform sequencing depth across donors, which may not hold.

The clonotype originates from a man aged 35 to 55 in good health and CMV-seronegative. The specimen was PBMCs. V is TRBV10-3 and J is TRBJ2-7; D ambiguous. The CDR3 nucleotides are TGTGCCTCACGACTTTGGTACTTC. Translated: CASRLWYF.